A selection of T cell receptor beta chains follows, all from one sample in a study of OX40 agonist ivuxolimab in advanced cancers. Profiling relied on immunoSEQ multiplex PCR, and the TCRdb table lists in-frame clones only, not all of them. The sample lists about 46,000 clones, more than 80% seen once, with 12% in the top ten. Sequenced material: CD4+ or CD8+ T cells sorted from blood, taken in a trial of the OX40 agonist ivuxolimab. The receptors shown here come from an adult with an advanced solid tumor such as melanoma, head and neck, liver or kidney cancer. Each CDR3 is given without its conserved first and last residue. Each record gives: V gene, CDR3 length, J gene, CDR3 protein.

TRBV4-3,14,TRBJ1-2,ASSQGDSSTIYGYT
TRBV5-6,12,TRBJ1-5,ASSLAVYGQPQH
TRBV7-9,13,TRBJ1-6,ASSLKDRDNSPLH
TRBV27,13,TRBJ2-7,ASKASGGFRYEQY
TRBV30,13,TRBJ2-5,AWSVLAVNGETQY
TRBV6-5,13,TRBJ2-1,ASSYRLAGGNEQF
TRBV6-5,12,TRBJ2-7,ASSPRDWAYEQY
TRBV7-8,14,TRBJ1-5,ASSLGVTYSNQPQH
TRBV6-5,12,TRBJ1-5,ASIPDRENQPQH
TRBV2,12,TRBJ1-4,ASRRTGGNEKLF
TRBV7-9,15,TRBJ1-3,ASSPPAQGNTGNTIY
TRBV6-5,13,TRBJ1-4,ASSPQVRLTEKLF
TRBV29-1,10,TRBJ2-3,SVTEKVDTQY
TRBV9,12,TRBJ2-7,ASSVGTGMYEQY
TRBV5-8,11,TRBJ2-1,ASSWRWSNEQF
TRBV27,12,TRBJ1-5,ASRRQGLDQPQH
TRBV2,15,TRBJ2-1,AGQRGGPLVSYNEQF
TRBV6-5,13,TRBJ2-4,ASSYFRGTKNIQY
TRBV2,13,TRBJ2-5,ASKGGSGGQETQY
TRBV7-9,12,TRBJ2-7,ASTPDSVVYEQY
TRBV6-5,14,TRBJ2-1,ASSWEGLRLNYEQF
TRBV27,14,TRBJ1-2,ASSLSGGDKNYGYT